A single T cell receptor beta chain is shown here with its context. What it binds is unknown. TCRdb reprocessed the reads via MiXCR and lists one record per CDR3 protein. The sample has around 710,000 distinct CDR3 sequences, 29% seen once. The data derive from a study of T cell repertoires in cytomegalovirus infection. Study overall: The study used recently identified HLA-C-restricted and well-studied HLA-B-restricted CMV epitopes. An indication of both CMV infection and matching HLA type came from public TCR beta signatures. Study-level findings and limits: Ex vivo, HLA-C-restricted CMV-specific TCR beta clonotypes prevailed over the rest of the response. Cumulative frequency of public TCR beta families picked out carriers of CMV plus the relevant HLA.

The CDR3 length is 15 residues. Trimming shortened V by 3 bases and J by 2 bases, and 11 bases separated the two germline ends. From germline, CDR1 is MDHEN and CDR2 SYDVKM. This chain uses TRBV28 with TRBJ1-5; TRBD1 is a possible D gene (5 bases). The sequence came from a human donor in good health (CMV status not recorded). Some clones in this sample may be carry-over from other donors' samples. Sequencing used cultured CD8+ T cells from PBMCs, obtained from culture after CMV antigen stimulation. CDR3: CASSFGDLGNQPQHF. For the CDR3, the DNA is TGTGCCAGCAGTTTTGGGGACCTGGGCAATCAGCCCCAGCATTTT.